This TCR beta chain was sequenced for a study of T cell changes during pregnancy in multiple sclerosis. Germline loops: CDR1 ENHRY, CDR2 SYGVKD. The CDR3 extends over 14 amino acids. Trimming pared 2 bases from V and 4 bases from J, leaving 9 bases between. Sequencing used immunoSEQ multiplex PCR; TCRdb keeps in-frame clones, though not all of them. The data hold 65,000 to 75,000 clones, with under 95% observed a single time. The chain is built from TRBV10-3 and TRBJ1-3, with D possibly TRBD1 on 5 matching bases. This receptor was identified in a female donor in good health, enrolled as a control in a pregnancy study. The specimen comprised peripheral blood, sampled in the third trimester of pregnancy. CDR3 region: CAISEAGSGNTIYF. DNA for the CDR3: TGTGCCATCAGTGAGGCAGGGTCCGGAAACACCATATATTTT.